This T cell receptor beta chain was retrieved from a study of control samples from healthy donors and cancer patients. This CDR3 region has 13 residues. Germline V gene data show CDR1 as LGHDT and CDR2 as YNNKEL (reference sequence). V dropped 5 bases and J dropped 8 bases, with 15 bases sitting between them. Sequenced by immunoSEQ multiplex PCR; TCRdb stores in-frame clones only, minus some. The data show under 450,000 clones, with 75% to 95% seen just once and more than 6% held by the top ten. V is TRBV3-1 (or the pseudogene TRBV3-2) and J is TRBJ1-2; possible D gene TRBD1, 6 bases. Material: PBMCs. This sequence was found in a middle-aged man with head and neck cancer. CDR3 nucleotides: TGTGCCAGCAGCTTCGGTGAGGGGGAAGGCTACACCTTC. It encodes CASSFGEGEGYTF.